This TCR beta chain was recorded in a study of graft-versus-host responses after intestinal transplantation. As concerns this clone: Its antigen is not identified.

Study observations and caveats: Investigators detected GvH clones in recipient marrow, with some emerging earlier in ileum or blood.

The protocol was immunoSEQ multiplex PCR, while the TCRdb copy is restricted to in-frame clones and leaves out a portion. The profile shows some 77,000 clones, 92% of them singletons. CDR3 length equals 15 residues. V gave up 2 bases and J gave up 3 bases; unmatched junction bases: 1. Germline assignment: CDR1 SGHAT and CDR2 FQDESV (reference sequence). The receptor comes from a human patient who received an intestinal transplant, so some T cells may come from the graft donor. The sample was PBMCs, taken 98 days after intestinal transplantation. The rearrangement links TRBV11-1 to TRBJ2-2; 9 bases fit TRBD1. This CDR3 is CASSLWDRDTGELFF. In DNA form, the CDR3 reads TGTGCCAGCAGCTTATGGGACAGGGACACCGGGGAGCTGTTTTTT.